This entry lists 2 T cell receptor beta chains sequenced from one sample in a study of control samples from healthy donors and cancer patients. Clones were sequenced by immunoSEQ multiplex PCR, and TCRdb holds only the in-frame ones, with some missing. The sample records 150,000 to 200,000 clones, 91% being singletons. Material for sequencing was blood. The receptors stem from a woman aged 25 to 39 in good health.

The chain uses TRBV4-3 and TRBJ2-6, with 11 bases identical to TRBD1. The germline V gene encodes CDR1 LGHNA and CDR2 YSLEER. Trimming removed 0 bases from V and 2 bases from J; junction bases left unmatched: 3. The CDR3 is made up of 18 amino acids. The CDR3, as DNA: TGCGCCAGCAGCCAAGATCGGGGACAGGGGGCTGGGGCCAACGTCCTGACTTTC. The encoded protein is CASSQDRGQGAGANVLTF.

Concerning this clone: Germline and junction disagree at one end, which may indicate a read error. This chain joins TRBV7-3 and TRBJ2-7; 7 bases match TRBD1. Germline V gene data show CDR1 as SGHTA and CDR2 as FQGTGA. The CDR3 length is 12 residues. This CDR3 reads CTSSLAGGEQYF. DNA for the CDR3: TGTACCAGCAGCTTAGCAGGGGGCGAGCAGTACTTC.